The 10 T cell receptor beta chains below all came from one sample that was sequenced in a study of blood T cell repertoires in COVID-19. TCRdb's table, derived via immunoSEQ multiplex PCR, lists solely in-frame clones and lacks some. The data hold 100,000 to 120,000 clones, with about 85% observed a single time. What was sequenced was peripheral blood. All receptors derive from a man over 45 with acute or convalescent COVID-19.

The chain is built from TRBV28 and TRBJ2-1; D remains ambiguous. The CDR3 has 15 residues. Germline CDR1 is MDHEN and CDR2 is SYDVKM. Trimming removed 6 bases at V and 3 bases at J, with 15 bases between. The CDR3 reads CASRSIYTLYNEQFF. As DNA, the CDR3 is TGTGCCAGCAGATCTATATATACTCTCTACAATGAGCAGTTCTTC.

This chain links TRBV28 with TRBJ1-3; D remains unclear. Trimming removed 5 bases from V and 0 bases from J, with 14 bases in between. Germline loops: CDR1 MDHEN, CDR2 SYDVKM. There are 16 residues in the CDR3. CDR3: CASSAFTASSGNTIYF. In nucleotides, the CDR3 is TGTGCCAGCAGTGCCTTCACAGCCAGCTCTGGAAACACCATATATTTT.

The gene calls are TRBV5-1 and TRBJ1-3; maybe TRBD1 (5 bases). V was trimmed by 3 bases and J by 4 bases, leaving 8 bases between them. The CDR3 loop spans 13 amino acids. Per germline, CDR1 SGHRS and CDR2 YFSETQ. The CDR3 DNA reads as TGCGCCAGCAGCTCCGACAGAGGAAACACCATATATTTT. Amino acids: CASSSDRGNTIYF. Complete variable domain (other parts from reference TRBV5-1 and TRBJ1-3): KAGVTQTPRYLIKTRGQQVTLSCSPISGHRSVSWYQQTPGQGLQFLFEYFSETQRNKGNFPGRFSGRQFSNSRSEMNVSTLELGDSALYLCASSSDRGNTIYFGEGSWLTVV.

V and J are TRBV5-1 and TRBJ1-5; tentatively, D is TRBD1 (6 bases). V gave up 0 bases and J gave up 5 bases, with 9 bases separating them. CDR1 and CDR2 from the germline V gene are SGHRS and YFSETQ. The length of the CDR3 is 14 residues. DNA of the CDR3: TGCGCCAGCAGCTTGGAGGCAGGGGATCAGCCCCAGCATTTT. This codes for CASSLEAGDQPQHF.

V usage is TRBV2 and J usage is TRBJ1-4, with 8 bases identical to TRBD1. Per the germline V gene, CDR1 is SNHLY and CDR2 is FYNNEI. Unmatched junction bases numbered 8, after V lost 6 bases and J lost 5 bases. This CDR3 has 15 amino acids. The CDR3 loop reads CASRANRGGNEKLFF. CDR3 coding DNA: TGTGCCAGCAGGGCGAACAGGGGGGGAAATGAAAAACTGTTTTTT. The whole variable domain, remainder taken from reference TRBV2 and TRBJ1-4, is EPEVTQTPSHQVTQMGQEVILRCVPISNHLYFYWYRQILGQKVEFLVSFYNNEISEKSEIFDDQFSVERPDGSNFTLKIRSTKLEDSAMYFCASRANRGGNEKLFFGSGTQLSVL.

The chain is built from TRBV3-1 (or the pseudogene TRBV3-2) and TRBJ2-1; 11 bases match TRBD2. Germline V lookup: CDR1 LGHDT, CDR2 YNNKEL (reference sequence). This CDR3 region has 15 residues. V was clipped by 3 bases and J by 10 bases; unmatched bases: 8. The CDR3 loop reads CASSQSSGRPWEQFF. The CDR3 DNA is TGTGCCAGCAGCCAGTCTAGCGGGAGGCCATGGGAGCAGTTCTTC.

The CDR3 loop is CASSFAPGLLINYGYTF. The CDR3 bases are TGTGCCAGCAGTTTTGCCCCGGGACTCTTGATCAACTATGGCTACACCTTC. This chain uses TRBV27 with TRBJ1-2; possible D gene TRBD1, 5 bases. Germline values: CDR1 MNHEY, CDR2 SMNVEV (reference sequence). The CDR3 is 17 residues long. The germline V and J ends were trimmed by 3 bases and 2 bases, with 19 bases remaining between them.

The chain carries TRBV11-2 and TRBJ2-3, with 7 bases lining up with TRBD2. The CDR3 extends over 15 amino acids. Trimming removed 1 base from V and 1 base from J; junction bases left unmatched: 2. Germline V gives CDR1 SGHAT, CDR2 FQNNGV. In nucleotides, the CDR3 is TGTGCCAGCAGCTTAGGGGCGGGGGGCACAGATACGCAGTATTTT. This translates into CASSLGAGGTDTQYF.

The rearrangement uses TRBV11-2 and TRBJ2-7; TRBD1 might be the D (6 bases). The CDR3 length is 17 residues. V was cut by 5 bases and J by 1 base, with 21 bases left in between. In germline, CDR1 is SGHAT, CDR2 FQNNGV. Here the CDR3 reads CASSPKLTGTLSYEQYF. The CDR3 DNA follows: TGTGCCAGCAGCCCAAAACTAACCGGGACACTTTCCTACGAGCAGTACTTC.

V is TRBV5-5 and J is TRBJ2-3; D is unclear. The CDR3 contains 14 residues. V was cut by 5 bases and J by 6 bases, with 16 bases left in between. Per the germline V gene, CDR1 is SGHKS and CDR2 is YYEKEE (reference sequence). The CDR3 reads CASSSEWVADTQYF. The CDR3 DNA follows: TGTGCCAGCAGTTCCGAATGGGTAGCTGATACGCAGTATTTT.